A selection of T cell receptor beta chains follows, all from one sample in a study of cytomegalovirus exposure and HLA in healthy donors. The repertoire was sequenced with immunoSEQ multiplex PCR; TCRdb's copy has only in-frame clones and lacks some. Among 150,000 to 200,000 clones, about 85% were seen once, and the ten largest hold roughly 15%. The sequenced sample consisted of PBMCs. The receptors originated from a man aged 18-30 years in good health and CMV-seropositive. Both conserved end residues are part of each CDR3. The order of the fields is V gene, clone size, J gene, D gene, CDR3 protein, CDR3 DNA. The D gene is left open where the match is weak. Some rows have no size entry. The others give once, few or many, or a class for an expanded clone.

v_call: TRBV10-3; clone_size: -; j_call: TRBJ1-2; d_call: -; cdr3_aa: CAINQRQGNDENGYTF; cdr3_nt: TGTGCCATCAATCAACGCCAGGGGAACGATGAGAATGGCTACACCTTC
v_call: TRBV6-6; clone_size: -; j_call: TRBJ2-5; d_call: TRBD2; cdr3_aa: CASSQAGEGTQYF; cdr3_nt: TGTGCCAGCAGTCAAGCGGGAGAAGGGACCCAGTACTTC
v_call: TRBV28; clone_size: -; j_call: TRBJ1-1; d_call: -; cdr3_aa: CASTNSPREAFF; cdr3_nt: TGTGCCAGCACCAACTCCCCAAGGGAGGCTTTCTTT
v_call: TRBV11-2; clone_size: -; j_call: TRBJ2-1; d_call: TRBD2; cdr3_aa: CASSLESGGYNEQFF; cdr3_nt: TGTGCCAGCAGCTTAGAGTCGGGGGGGTACAATGAGCAGTTCTTC
v_call: TRBV7-2; clone_size: -; j_call: TRBJ2-1; d_call: TRBD1; cdr3_aa: CASSGQGSYNEQFF; cdr3_nt: TGTGCCAGCAGCGGACAGGGCTCCTACAATGAGCAGTTCTTC
v_call: TRBV7-9; clone_size: -; j_call: TRBJ1-4; d_call: -; cdr3_aa: CASSSMWSNEKLFF; cdr3_nt: TGTGCCAGCAGCTCTATGTGGTCTAATGAAAAACTGTTTTTT
v_call: TRBV11-2; clone_size: -; j_call: TRBJ2-1; d_call: TRBD1; cdr3_aa: CASTVGTGTLNEQFF; cdr3_nt: TGTGCCAGCACCGTAGGGACAGGGACCCTCAATGAGCAGTTCTTC
v_call: TRBV7-9; clone_size: once; j_call: TRBJ2-3; d_call: TRBD2; cdr3_aa: CATGGRENTDTQYF; cdr3_nt: TGTGCCACCGGAGGGCGGGAGAACACAGATACGCAGTATTTT
v_call: TRBV5-4; clone_size: few; j_call: TRBJ1-5; d_call: -; cdr3_aa: CASSLSPEGRQPQHF; cdr3_nt: TGTGCCAGCAGCTTAAGTCCGGAGGGCCGTCAGCCCCAGCATTTT
v_call: TRBV28; clone_size: -; j_call: TRBJ2-3; d_call: TRBD2; cdr3_aa: CASSPLGLAETITDTQYF; cdr3_nt: TGTGCCAGCAGTCCCTTGGGACTAGCGGAGACCATCACAGATACGCAGTATTTT
v_call: TRBV29-1; clone_size: -; j_call: TRBJ2-3; d_call: TRBD1; cdr3_aa: CSVLGQGAGDTQYF; cdr3_nt: TGCAGCGTATTAGGACAGGGGGCCGGAGATACGCAGTATTTT
v_call: TRBV29-1; clone_size: few; j_call: TRBJ1-2; d_call: -; cdr3_aa: CSVERAGAGNGYTF; cdr3_nt: TGCAGCGTTGAAAGGGCTGGGGCGGGAAATGGCTACACCTTC
v_call: TRBV27; clone_size: -; j_call: TRBJ1-1; d_call: -; cdr3_aa: CASSLSRYTEAFF; cdr3_nt: TGTGCCAGCAGTTTATCTCGGTACACTGAAGCTTTCTTT
v_call: TRBV12-2; clone_size: -; j_call: TRBJ2-7; d_call: -; cdr3_aa: CASRPGGLVRTSYEQYF; cdr3_nt: TGTGCAAGTCGCCCCGGGGGACTCGTAAGGACCTCCTACGAGCAGTACTTC
v_call: TRBV29-1; clone_size: -; j_call: TRBJ1-1; d_call: -; cdr3_aa: CSVETGFTVEAFF; cdr3_nt: TGCAGCGTTGAAACCGGTTTCACTGTTGAAGCTTTCTTT
v_call: TRBV5-4; clone_size: once; j_call: TRBJ2-6; d_call: -; cdr3_aa: CASSYYSSGANVLTF; cdr3_nt: TGTGCCAGCAGTTACTATAGCTCTGGGGCCAACGTCCTGACTTTC
v_call: TRBV30; clone_size: -; j_call: TRBJ2-7; d_call: -; cdr3_aa: CASNSGLPYEQYF; cdr3_nt: TGTGCCTCGAACAGTGGGCTCCCCTACGAGCAGTACTTC
v_call: TRBV2; clone_size: -; j_call: TRBJ1-2; d_call: -; cdr3_aa: CASTADSNYGYTF; cdr3_nt: TGTGCCAGCACTGCTGACAGTAACTATGGCTACACCTTC
v_call: TRBV30; clone_size: -; j_call: TRBJ1-2; d_call: -; cdr3_aa: CAWGPGDRVGYTF; cdr3_nt: TGTGCCTGGGGACCAGGGGACCGCGTTGGCTACACCTTC
v_call: TRBV10-2; clone_size: few; j_call: TRBJ2-3; d_call: -; cdr3_aa: CASSDTRGTDTQYF; cdr3_nt: TGCGCCAGCAGTGATACTAGGGGCACAGATACGCAGTATTTT
v_call: TRBV29-1; clone_size: -; j_call: TRBJ2-3; d_call: TRBD1; cdr3_aa: CSLARGFDTDTQYF; cdr3_nt: TGCAGCCTAGCCAGGGGGTTTGACACAGATACGCAGTATTTT
v_call: TRBV19; clone_size: few; j_call: TRBJ1-5; d_call: -; cdr3_aa: CASSTPRDSEPQHF; cdr3_nt: TGTGCCAGTAGTACCCCCAGGGATTCTGAGCCCCAGCATTTT
v_call: TRBV5-5; clone_size: -; j_call: TRBJ2-7; d_call: -; cdr3_aa: CASSLTWTYEQYF; cdr3_nt: TGTGCCAGCAGCCTGACATGGACCTACGAGCAGTACTTC
v_call: TRBV2; clone_size: -; j_call: TRBJ1-1; d_call: TRBD1; cdr3_aa: CASSVETGHAEAFF; cdr3_nt: TGTGCCAGCAGTGTGGAGACAGGGCACGCTGAAGCTTTCTTT
v_call: TRBV28; clone_size: -; j_call: TRBJ2-1; d_call: -; cdr3_aa: CASSFSPGQFF; cdr3_nt: TGTGCCAGCAGTTTCAGCCCGGGACAGTTCTTC
v_call: TRBV19; clone_size: -; j_call: TRBJ2-1; d_call: -; cdr3_aa: CASSIQAHPGNEQFF; cdr3_nt: TGTGCCAGTAGTATCCAAGCCCACCCGGGGAATGAGCAGTTCTTC
v_call: TRBV19; clone_size: -; j_call: TRBJ2-7; d_call: TRBD1; cdr3_aa: CASSIGQGIEQYF; cdr3_nt: TGTGCCAGTAGTATAGGACAGGGGATAGAGCAGTACTTC
v_call: TRBV7-9; clone_size: -; j_call: TRBJ1-1; d_call: -; cdr3_aa: CASSPSRSRAFF; cdr3_nt: TGTGCCAGCAGCCCAAGTAGAAGCAGGGCTTTCTTT
v_call: TRBV6-1; clone_size: -; j_call: TRBJ2-4; d_call: -; cdr3_aa: CASSETALAKNIQYF; cdr3_nt: TGTGCCAGCAGTGAAACAGCACTAGCCAAAAACATTCAGTACTTC